This T cell receptor beta chain came from a study of lymphopenia after photon versus proton radiotherapy. Profiling relied on immunoSEQ multiplex PCR, and the TCRdb table lists in-frame clones only, not all of them. Here the sample spans roughly 76,000 clones, just under 95% being singletons. Findings of the study overall: In patients who died, overall survival fell as post-nadir TCR diversity dropped more. Relative stability marked proton patients; photon patients lost diversity and naive cells. Oligoclonal CD8+ Temra expansion after nadir drove photon patients' diversity drop. Better survival with proton therapy was suggested as possible, not demonstrated.

Germline V CDR1 and CDR2: SEHNR, FQNEAQ (reference sequence). V dropped 5 bases and J dropped 4; count of bases not matched to a gene: 7. The CDR3 covers 14 residues. A note on this clone: Its antigen is not known.

The sequencing used peripheral blood, collected from a patient treated with photon-based radiotherapy. The receptor's source is a woman between 40 and 50 years old with cholangiocarcinoma. The chain couples TRBV7-9 to TRBJ2-7, with 8 bases identical to TRBD1. The CDR3 nucleotides are TGTGCCAGCAGCGACCGCGACAGGGGTTACGAGCAGTACTTC. Residues: CASSDRDRGYEQYF.